A single sample gave rise to the 25 T cell receptor beta chains below, sequenced in a study of blood T cell repertoires in COVID-19. The repertoire was sequenced with immunoSEQ multiplex PCR; TCRdb's copy has only in-frame clones and lacks some. The sample lists 100,000 or so clones, more than 75% occurring once. The sequencing sample was made of peripheral blood. These receptors all stem from a human donor in a cohort sampled during active COVID-19.

This clone was detected a few times. The V and J genes are TRBV19 and TRBJ1-1; D is uncertain. The germline gives CDR1 LNHDA, CDR2 SQIVND (reference sequence). The CDR3 totals 13 residues. Trimming shortened V by 1 base and J by 4 bases, and 7 bases separated the two germline ends. The CDR3 is CASSIGGSTEAFF. CDR3 nucleotides: TGTGCCAGTAGTATAGGTGGCAGCACTGAAGCTTTCTTT. Full variable domain (remainder filled in from reference TRBV19 and TRBJ1-1): DGGITQSPKYLFRKEGQNVTLSCEQNLNHDAMYWYRQDPGQGLRLIYYSQIVNDFQKGDIAEGYSVSREKKESFPLTVTSAQKNPTAFYLCASSIGGSTEAFFGQGTRLTVV.

The chain has TRBV12-3 or TRBV12-4 and TRBJ1-1, with 8 bases fitting TRBD1. The trim removed 0 bases at V and 11 bases at J, leaving 5 bases unmatched. The CDR3 consists of 13 residues. The CDR3: CASSLARTGRAFF. CDR3 nucleotides: TGTGCCAGCAGTTTAGCTAGGACAGGGCGCGCTTTCTTT.

This chain joins TRBV7-2 and TRBJ1-6; D is undetermined. V dropped 2 bases and J dropped 14 bases, with 16 bases sitting between them. CDR3 size: 14 residues. Germline values: CDR1 SGHTA, CDR2 FQGNSA. The CDR3 DNA follows: TGTGCCAGCAGCTTACCCCCTAGTCCGAGAGCCCTCCACTTT. The encoded protein is CASSLPPSPRALHF.

The chain employs TRBV24-1 and TRBJ2-7; TRBD2 agrees at 7 bases. The junction had 1 base not matched to a gene; V was cut back by 11 bases and J by 4 bases. The CDR3 contains 10 residues. CDR1 is KGHDR and CDR2 is SFDVKD in the germline V gene. DNA for the CDR3: TGTGCCAGGGGGGGGTACGAGCAGTACTTC. Its protein is CARGGYEQYF.

The chain employs TRBV19 and TRBJ2-1; perhaps TRBD2 as D (6 bases). This CDR3 has 13 residues. V dropped 5 bases and J dropped 7 bases, with 12 bases sitting between them. Germline V CDR1 and CDR2: LNHDA, SQIVND (reference sequence). CDR3 nucleotides: TGTGCCAGTAGTCACGGGACTCGGAATGAGCAGTTCTTC. This codes for CASSHGTRNEQFF.

This chain joins TRBV6-4 and TRBJ2-6, with D perhaps TRBD1 (6 bases). This CDR3 spans 14 amino acids. Trimming stripped 6 bases from V and 0 bases from J, with 6 bases between. Germline V gives CDR1 MRHNA, CDR2 SNTAGT. The CDR3, as DNA: TGTGCCAGCAGACAGGGCTCTGGGGCCAACGTCCTGACTTTC. Protein: CASRQGSGANVLTF.

V usage is TRBV7-2 and J usage is TRBJ1-5; 9 positions agree with TRBD1. V lost 5 bases, J lost 6 bases, and 17 bases stayed unmatched. The CDR3 contains 18 residues. The germline V gene encodes CDR1 SGHTA and CDR2 FQGNSA. The CDR3 sequence: CASSPTRGTGSFVQPQHF. The CDR3, as DNA: TGTGCCAGCAGCCCAACCCGAGGGACAGGGTCATTCGTTCAGCCCCAGCATTTT.

The chain is built from TRBV2 and TRBJ1-2, with 7 bases identical to TRBD1. CDR3 length: 13 amino acids. Germline V gene lookup returns CDR1 SNHLY and CDR2 FYNNEI. V lost 8 bases, J lost 1 base, and 4 bases stayed unmatched. The CDR3 nucleotides are TGTGCCAGCGGACAGGATTTTAACTATGGCTACACCTTC. As protein: CASGQDFNYGYTF.

The V and J genes are TRBV7-2 and TRBJ2-7, with D tentatively TRBD1 (6 bases). The CDR3 runs to 15 residues. Germline lookup yields CDR1 SGHTA and CDR2 FQGNSA. With 1 base removed from V and 5 bases from J, the gap between germline ends came to 15 bases. This CDR3 is CASSLVGGGVDEQYF. Written as DNA, the CDR3 is TGTGCCAGCAGCTTAGTGGGTGGGGGCGTCGACGAGCAGTACTTC.

The chain has TRBV5-4 and TRBJ2-3, with 8 bases that match TRBD2. V dropped 4 bases and J dropped 0; count of bases not matched to a gene: 4. This CDR3 spans 15 amino acids. The germline gives CDR1 SGHNT, CDR2 YYREEE (reference sequence). The CDR3: CASSLLAASTDTQYF. The CDR3 bases are TGTGCCAGCAGCCTACTAGCGGCTAGCACAGATACGCAGTATTTT.

CDR3 region: CASSYSRGGTDTQYF. Here the CDR3 DNA reads TGTGCCAGCAGTTACTCGAGAGGAGGTACAGATACGCAGTATTTT. The rearrangement links TRBV6-5 to TRBJ2-3; D is perhaps TRBD2 (5 bases). V was cut by 0 bases and J by 3 bases, with 10 bases left in between. The germline gives CDR1 MNHEY, CDR2 SVGAGI. This CDR3 has 15 residues.

The J gene is TRBJ2-2, the V gene TRBV6-5; 9 nucleotides agree with TRBD1. The V gene end was trimmed by 6 bases and the J gene end by 4 bases; junction bases not matched to a gene: 3. The CDR3 length is 14 residues. The germline CDR1 and CDR2 sequences are MNHEY and SVGAGI. The CDR3 loop is CASSHRGRTGELFF. The CDR3 DNA reads TGTGCCAGCAGCCACAGGGGGCGCACCGGGGAGCTGTTTTTT.

The gene calls are TRBV6-5 and TRBJ1-2; no firm D call. Germline V gene lookup returns CDR1 MNHEY and CDR2 SVGAGI. The germline V and J ends were trimmed by 2 bases and 8 bases, with 9 bases remaining between them. CDR3 length equals 12 residues. CDR3 residues: CASSYGPGGYTF. DNA for the CDR3: TGTGCCAGCAGTTACGGACCGGGAGGCTACACCTTC.

This chain connects TRBV5-1 to TRBJ2-3; D is possibly TRBD1 (6 bases). CDR1 is SGHRS and CDR2 is YFSETQ in the germline V gene. V lost 3 bases and J lost 4, with 27 bases in between. CDR3 length: 19 residues. As DNA, the CDR3 is TGCGCCAGCAGCTCATCCCAAATACCTTCACAGGGCCGGCCAGATACGCAGTATTTT. Translation: CASSSSQIPSQGRPDTQYF. The full variable domain, in which reference TRBV5-1 and TRBJ2-3 provide the parts outside the CDR3, is KAGVTQTPRYLIKTRGQQVTLSCSPISGHRSVSWYQQTPGQGLQFLFEYFSETQRNKGNFPGRFSGRQFSNSRSEMNVSTLELGDSALYLCASSSSQIPSQGRPDTQYFGPGTRLTVL.

The chain recombines TRBV5-1 with TRBJ1-3, with TRBD1 identical over 10 bases. Trimming took 0 bases from V and 4 from J; bases not matched to a gene: 7. Germline loops: CDR1 SGHRS, CDR2 YFSETQ. There are 17 residues in the CDR3. The CDR3 DNA follows: TGCGCCAGCAGCTTGGAGGGACAGGGGCCGAAGGGAAACACCATATATTTT. Its translation is CASSLEGQGPKGNTIYF.

The rearrangement uses TRBV19 and TRBJ2-7; D unclear. The CDR3 has 14 residues. The V gene's germline CDR1 is LNHDA and CDR2 SQIVND (reference sequence). Trimming took off 2 bases at V and 7 bases at J, with 15 bases between the two ends. CDR3 DNA sequence: TGTGCCAGTAGTATACCGGGTTCCTTTTCAGAGCAGTACTTC. Amino acids: CASSIPGSFSEQYF.

This sequence joins TRBV24-1 and TRBJ2-2, with D uncertain. The CDR3 is made up of 14 amino acids. V was shortened by 1 base and J by 7 bases, with 9 bases between the two germline ends. CDR1 KGHDR and CDR2 SFDVKD come from the germline V gene. CDR3 coding DNA: TGTGCCACCAGTGATTTAGGCAGGATCGGGGAGCTGTTTTTT. This gives the protein CATSDLGRIGELFF.

The chain joins TRBV9 to TRBJ2-5, with 8 bases fitting TRBD2. The V and J ends lost 4 bases and 4 bases, in that order; junction bases with no gene match: 9. Germline loops: CDR1 SGDLS, CDR2 YYNGEE. The CDR3 loop spans 15 amino acids. DNA for the CDR3: TGTGCCAGCAGCCCTCTAGGACTAGCAGGAGAGACCCAGTACTTC. This sequence encodes CASSPLGLAGETQYF. The complete variable domain, with remaining parts taken from reference TRBV9 and TRBJ2-5, reads DSGVTQTPKHLITATGQRVTLRCSPRSGDLSVYWYQQSLDQGLQFLIQYYNGEERAKGNILERFSAQQFPDLHSELNLSSLELGDSALYFCASSPLGLAGETQYFGPGTRLLVL.

The CDR3 DNA reads TGTGCCAGCAGTTCAAACTCGGACAGGGCTAACACTGAAGCTTTCTTT. This gives the protein CASSSNSDRANTEAFF. The rearrangement uses TRBV2 and TRBJ1-1; the match to TRBD1 covers 8 bases. V trimming: 5 bases; J trimming: 2 bases; junction bases outside the gene matches: 10. The V gene's germline CDR1 is SNHLY and CDR2 FYNNEI. CDR3 size: 16 residues.

This chain links TRBV24-1 with TRBJ2-3, with 10 positions matching TRBD2. There are 15 residues in the CDR3. The V gene's germline CDR1 is KGHDR and CDR2 SFDVKD. Trimming took 7 bases from V and 4 from J; bases not matched to a gene: 7. The DNA for the CDR3 is TGTGCCACCAGCGTTCTAGCGGGAGCGGCAGATACGCAGTATTTT. This encodes CATSVLAGAADTQYF.

The chain carries TRBV5-1 and TRBJ2-1; tentative D call: TRBD1 (5 bases). V was pared by 1 base and J by 7 bases, with 15 bases between. CDR1 SGHRS and CDR2 YFSETQ come from the germline V gene. The CDR3 loop spans 15 amino acids. The CDR3 spells CASSLSVPPGNEQFF. The CDR3 nucleotides are TGCGCCAGCAGCTTGAGTGTGCCCCCAGGGAATGAGCAGTTCTTC.

This chain links TRBV11-2 with TRBJ2-1; 8 bases fit TRBD2. The CDR3 is 15 amino acids. From germline, CDR1 is SGHAT and CDR2 FQNNGV. The V and J ends lost 4 bases and 7 bases, in that order; junction bases with no gene match: 9. The CDR3 is CASSYPAGVRNEQFF. CDR3 nucleotides: TGTGCCAGCAGCTACCCAGCGGGAGTTAGGAATGAGCAGTTCTTC. Combining the CDR3 with reference TRBV11-2 and TRBJ2-1 gives the whole variable domain EAGVAQSPRYKIIEKRQSVAFWCNPISGHATLYWYQQILGQGPKLLIQFQNNGVVDDSQLPKDRFSAERLKGVDSTLKIQPAKLEDSAVYLCASSYPAGVRNEQFFGPGTRLTVL.

V and J are TRBV7-3 and TRBJ2-1; 8 bases match TRBD1. CDR1 and CDR2 from the germline V gene are SGHTA and FQGTGA. The junction had 19 bases not matched to a gene; V was cut back by 4 bases and J by 5 bases. There are 19 residues in the CDR3. CDR3 nucleotide sequence: TGTGCCAGCAGCTCCCGTTCAGGGGGCTTCAGGGGTAAAAACAATGAGCAGTTCTTC. Amino acid sequence: CASSSRSGGFRGKNNEQFF.

The J gene is TRBJ2-1, the V gene TRBV20-1; D might be TRBD2 (5 bases). CDR1 and CDR2 from the germline V gene are DFQATT and SNEGSKA (reference sequence). The CDR3 has 11 residues. Trimming removed 3 bases from V and 7 bases from J, with 7 bases in between. CDR3 nucleotides: TGCAGTGCTAGCGGCGGGAATGAGCAGTTCTTC. Translated: CSASGGNEQFF.

J is TRBJ2-1 and V is TRBV5-1, with TRBD1 identical over 10 bases. This CDR3 contains 15 residues. The junction had 4 bases not matched to a gene; V was cut back by 2 bases and J by 5 bases. Germline V gene data show CDR1 as SGHRS and CDR2 as YFSETQ. The CDR3 DNA follows: TGCGCCAGCAGCTTCCGGACAGGGGGGGACAATGAGCAGTTCTTC. Its translation: CASSFRTGGDNEQFF.